This T cell receptor beta chain was identified during a study of T cell clonality in common variable immunodeficiency. Findings of the study overall: Fewer TCRbeta clones were shared among CVID subjects than controls. Patient heterogeneity in the CVID cohort limited correlations between repertoire features and clinical complications.

The CDR3 length is 16 residues. CDR1 SGHRS and CDR2 YFSETQ come from the germline V gene. V was trimmed by 3 bases and J by 0 bases, leaving 13 bases between them. This clone was observed at least ten times. As yet, its antigen is unknown. The read finishes 3 residues shy of the CDR3 end, and the germline J gene is used to complete it. The sample contains more than one DNA sequence encoding this CDR3. The table came from immunoSEQ multiplex PCR; TCRdb's copy has only in-frame clones and leaves some out. Singletons are absent from the sample, which has some 38,000 clones. Both groups were predominantly of Caucasian heritage. Heparinized whole blood, roughly 5 to 8.5 ml, came from each donor.

This TCR derives from a person aged 18-70 years in good health. Sequencing used peripheral blood mononuclear cells. The chain carries TRBV5-1 and TRBJ1-3; D is ambiguous. The sequenced part of the CDR3 DNA is TGCGCCAGCAGCTACACCCTGGCGGACTCTGGAAACACC. Translation: CASSYTLADSGNT. The whole CDR3 is CASSYTLADSGNTIYF.